A single sample gave rise to the 18 T cell receptor beta chains below, sequenced in a study of human T cells and chemical hapten exposure. A single record per CDR3 protein comes from TCRdb applying MiXCR to the RACE reads. The top ten clones hold approximately 5% of a sample with about 84,000 distinct CDR3 sequences, about 10% of them seen once. Time point denoted: patch test 2, 6 weeks after DPC sensitization. Treatment indicated: therapeutic diphenylcyclopropenone sensitization with weekly scalp DPC. The sequencing here drew on whole blood, taken in connection with sensitization to the hapten diphenylcyclopropenone (DPC). The receptor source for this set is a woman in her forties or fifties with alopecia areata. Some clones in this sample may be carry-over from other donors' samples.

This clonotype was observed at least ten times. The V and J genes are TRBV5-5 and TRBJ2-1; TRBD2 agrees at 7 bases. The ends lost 2 bases at V and 10 bases at J; junction bases unmatched: 9. The CDR3 has 14 amino acids. Per germline, CDR1 SGHKS and CDR2 YYEKEE (reference sequence). The CDR3 region is CASSFRLAGYEQFF. The CDR3 DNA is TGTGCCAGCAGCTTCAGACTAGCCGGCTACGAGCAGTTCTTC.

This clonotype was seen many times. The chain uses TRBV5-1 and TRBJ2-3; D might be TRBD1 (5 bases). This CDR3 comprises 17 residues. The germline V and J ends were trimmed by 0 bases and 4 bases, with 18 bases remaining between them. Germline CDR1 is SGHRS and CDR2 is YFSETQ. CDR3 nucleotide sequence: TGCGCCAGCAGCTTGGAGGGGTCCCCAGGTTACCCAGATACGCAGTATTTT. Amino acids: CASSLEGSPGYPDTQYF.

The rearrangement joins TRBV29-1 to TRBJ2-1, with D perhaps TRBD2 (5 bases). This CDR3 spans 11 amino acids. Germline V gives CDR1 SQVTM, CDR2 ANQGSEA. The V gene lost 6 bases and the J gene lost 9 bases, with 12 bases spanning the gap. This CDR3 is CSVGGIPEQFF. In nucleotides, the CDR3 is TGCAGCGTCGGAGGTATTCCTGAGCAGTTCTTC.

This rearrangement joins TRBV3-1 to TRBJ2-4, with a tentative D call TRBD2 (6 bases). Germline CDR1 LGHDT, CDR2 YNNKEL (reference sequence). The V end was cut by 4 bases, the J end by 0 bases, with 13 bases between. The CDR3 is 16 residues long. CDR3 sequence reads: CASSPGAGGAKNIQYF. CDR3 nucleotides: TGTGCCAGCAGCCCGGGAGCGGGCGGAGCCAAAAACATTCAGTACTTC.

The table lists this clonotype with a few counts. The gene calls are TRBV5-6 and TRBJ1-6, with D possibly matching TRBD1 (6 bases). The CDR3 runs 16 residues. V dropped 8 bases and J dropped 6 bases, with 21 bases sitting between them. CDR1 is SGHDT, CDR2 YYEEEE, per germline. Here the CDR3 reads CASIPFKGEGNSPLHF. The CDR3 DNA is TGTGCCAGTATCCCGTTTAAGGGGGAGGGTAATTCACCCCTCCACTTT.

This clonotype was detected once. A much larger clone lies a single base off, so this may be a read error. The V and J genes are TRBV5-1 and TRBJ2-3; TRBD1 might be the D (5 bases). Per germline, CDR1 SGHRS and CDR2 YFSETQ. V was trimmed by 5 bases and J by 1 base, leaving 17 bases between them. CDR3 size: 16 residues. CDR3 in amino acids: CASSSRTQAGTDTQYF. The CDR3 region has the DNA TGCGCCAGCAGTTCCAGGACACAGGCCGGCACAGATACGCAGTATTTT.

This clonotype was found a few times. The V call is TRBV27, the J call TRBJ2-1; D gene uncertain. The CDR3 has 11 residues. CDR1 is MNHEY, CDR2 SMNVEV, per germline (reference sequence). V was cut by 8 bases and J by 12 bases, with 14 bases left in between. The CDR3 loop is CASESPGGQFF. For the CDR3, the DNA is TGTGCCAGCGAATCCCCCGGCGGGCAGTTCTTC.

The rearrangement uses TRBV27 and TRBJ2-1, with 12 bases that match TRBD2. CDR1 is MNHEY, CDR2 SMNVEV, per germline (reference sequence). This CDR3 region has 14 residues. Germline trimming cut 7 bases from V and 7 bases from J; bases unmatched to any gene: 5. The CDR3 protein is CASNGLAGGNEQFF. DNA of the CDR3: TGTGCCAGCAACGGGCTAGCGGGAGGGAATGAGCAGTTCTTC.

The chain joins TRBV6-2 or TRBV6-3 to TRBJ1-1, with 8 bases matching TRBD1. This CDR3 contains 14 residues. The germline gives CDR1 MNHEY, CDR2 SVGEGT. Germline trimming cut 5 bases from V and 3 bases from J; bases unmatched to any gene: 5. The CDR3 DNA is TGTGCCAGCAGTCAAATGACAGGGGACACTGAAGCTTTCTTT. Its protein is CASSQMTGDTEAFF.

The V and J genes are TRBV20-1 and TRBJ2-1; tentative D call: TRBD2 (6 bases). CDR3 length: 13 residues. V was shortened by 3 bases and J by 5 bases, with 11 bases between the two germline ends. Germline assignment: CDR1 DFQATT and CDR2 SNEGSKA (reference sequence). CDR3 DNA: TGCAGTGCTAGCCGGGACTTCAACAATGAGCAGTTCTTC. Translation gives CSASRDFNNEQFF.

This clonotype was seen many times. This chain joins TRBV29-1 and TRBJ2-2; D gene unclear. The V end was cut by 6 bases, the J end by 6 bases, with 17 bases between. This CDR3 has 14 amino acids. Germline loops: CDR1 SQVTM, CDR2 ANQGSEA. The CDR3 region has the DNA TGCAGCGTGTACGGATCAATTCGGCCCGGGGAGCTGTTTTTT. It encodes CSVYGSIRPGELFF.

This chain connects TRBV6-1 to TRBJ2-3; TRBD2 might be the D (6 bases). The CDR3 is made up of 16 amino acids. Germline CDR1 MNHNS, CDR2 SASEGT. The ends were cut back, 6 bases at V and 2 bases at J, with 18 bases in the middle. CDR3 sequence reads: CASRENGGTHTDTQYF. The CDR3 region has the DNA TGTGCCAGCAGGGAAAACGGCGGGACTCACACAGATACGCAGTATTTT.

This clonotype was detected a few times. The chain combines TRBV10-3 with TRBJ2-3, with 14 positions matching TRBD2. V was clipped by 4 bases and J by 5 bases; unmatched bases: 5. Germline V gene data show CDR1 as ENHRY and CDR2 as SYGVKD. This CDR3 is 16 amino acids long. The CDR3 spells CAISAGGLAGVDTQYF. The CDR3 nucleotides read TGTGCCATCAGTGCTGGGGGACTAGCGGGAGTAGATACGCAGTATTTT.

This clonotype has more than one count but fewer than ten. The chain employs TRBV7-2 and TRBJ2-6; 12 bases are shared with TRBD1. The CDR3 extends over 18 amino acids. With V trimmed by 1 base and J by 4 bases, 5 bases remained unmatched. Germline assignment: CDR1 SGHTA and CDR2 FQGNSA. The CDR3 here is CASSLVGTGGSGANVLTF. CDR3 DNA: TGTGCCAGCAGCTTAGTCGGGACAGGGGGCTCCGGGGCCAACGTCCTGACTTTC.

At least ten counts were recorded for this clonotype. The J gene is TRBJ2-4, the V gene TRBV18; 7 nucleotides agree with TRBD1. The germline gives CDR1 KGHSH, CDR2 LQKENI. V was clipped by 4 bases and J by 2 bases; unmatched bases: 14. CDR3 size: 18 residues. CDR3 DNA sequence: TGTGCCAGCTCACAGACGACAGGGCCCGTCTTGACCAAAAACATTCAGTACTTC. Translating it yields CASSQTTGPVLTKNIQYF.

In its sample, this clonotype was seen a few times. The gene calls are TRBV4-3 and TRBJ2-7, with D unresolved. The length of the CDR3 is 13 residues. Germline V gene sequence: CDR1 LGHNA, CDR2 YSLEER. V dropped 2 bases and J dropped 5 bases, with 10 bases sitting between them. This CDR3 reads CASSQFRWDEQYF. CDR3 nucleotides: TGCGCCAGCAGCCAATTTAGATGGGACGAGCAGTACTTC.

This clonotype appeared many times. The rearrangement uses TRBV2 and TRBJ2-3; D remains unclear. Looked up from germline, CDR1 is SNHLY and CDR2 is FYNNEI. Deletions cut 4 bases from V and 0 bases from J, with 11 bases between. The CDR3 contains 15 residues. The CDR3 region is CASSVYGLSTDTQYF. In nucleotides, the CDR3 is TGTGCCAGCAGTGTATATGGCCTCAGCACAGATACGCAGTATTTT.

This clonotype was counted between two and nine times. V and J are TRBV20-1 and TRBJ1-1; TRBD1 matches at 7 bases. Germline V gene lookup returns CDR1 DFQATT and CDR2 SNEGSKA (reference sequence). Trimming cost V 2 bases and J 0 bases; bases outside gene matches: 6. The CDR3 covers 15 residues. DNA for the CDR3: TGCAGTGCTAGAAGAGGACAGGAGTTGAACACTGAAGCTTTCTTT. This encodes CSARRGQELNTEAFF.